This entry lists 32 T cell receptor beta chains sequenced from one sample in a study of tumor-infiltrating lymphocytes in localized non-small cell lung cancer. Sequenced by immunoSEQ multiplex PCR; TCRdb stores in-frame clones only, minus some. The table has 6,000 to 9,000 clones, less than 75% seen once. Sequenced input: lung tumor tissue. These receptors were collected from a human donor with non-small cell lung cancer.

This clone has only one observation. The chain is built from TRBV5-1 and TRBJ2-3, with 9 bases fitting TRBD2. From germline, CDR1 is SGHRS and CDR2 YFSETQ. This CDR3 has 18 amino acids. J was trimmed by 7 bases and V by 0 bases; bases with no gene match: 15. The CDR3 nucleotides read TGCGCCAGCAGCTTGGCTGTTACGAGCGGGGGGCCCTTGAATACGCAGTATTTT. It yields the protein CASSLAVTSGGPLNTQYF.

The chain couples TRBV19 to TRBJ1-4; 9 bases are a match to TRBD1. Trimming took 9 bases from V and 8 from J; bases not matched to a gene: 10. The CDR3 sequence is 14 residues long. Germline CDR1 is LNHDA and CDR2 is SQIVND (reference sequence). CDR3 nucleotide sequence: TGTGCCAGAGTAGCCAACAGGGGGCAAGAAAAACTGTTTTTT. Amino acid sequence: CARVANRGQEKLFF.

Judged by abundance, this clone is medium-sized. J is TRBJ2-7 and V is TRBV5-5; TRBD2 matches 9 bases. The CDR3 is made up of 16 amino acids. Germline CDR1 SGHKS, CDR2 YYEKEE (reference sequence). The V and J ends lost 4 bases and 1 base, in that order; junction bases with no gene match: 9. This CDR3 reads CASSRMRGGESYEQYF. CDR3 bases: TGTGCCAGCAGCCGTATGCGGGGGGGAGAGTCCTACGAGCAGTACTTC.

V is TRBV9 and J is TRBJ2-1; the match to TRBD1 covers 8 bases. Germline CDR1 and CDR2: SGDLS and YYNGEE. The CDR3 is 15 amino acids. Unmatched junction bases numbered 5, after V lost 0 bases and J lost 6 bases. Here the CDR3 reads CASSVVTGGVNEQFF. CDR3 DNA: TGTGCCAGCAGCGTAGTCACAGGGGGTGTCAATGAGCAGTTCTTC.

This clone was recorded once. The chain employs TRBV7-9 and TRBJ1-1, with D uncertain. Per germline, CDR1 SEHNR and CDR2 FQNEAQ (reference sequence). Trimming shortened V by 5 bases and J by 6 bases, and 16 bases separated the two germline ends. The CDR3 is made up of 14 amino acids. The CDR3 here is CASSRDPSSAEAFF. CDR3 DNA sequence: TGTGCCAGCAGCCGGGATCCATCCTCCGCTGAAGCTTTCTTT.

This clone was counted a single time. This rearrangement joins TRBV4-2 to TRBJ2-5; TRBD2 agrees at 7 bases. The J call could be wrong; TRBJ2-7 is a better fit for the DNA end. The CDR3 runs to 15 residues. Germline CDR1 LGHNA, CDR2 YNFKEQ. CDR3 sequence: CASSQGSGAAYEQYF. The CDR3 bases are TGTGCCAGCAGCCAGGGGAGCGGGGCTGCTTACGAGCAGTACTTC.

V gene TRBV5-4 combines with J gene TRBJ2-1, with 7 bases fitting TRBD2. This CDR3 has 16 residues. Per the germline V gene, CDR1 is SGHNT and CDR2 is YYREEE (reference sequence). Trimming took 0 bases from V and 2 from J; bases not matched to a gene: 5. In nucleotides, the CDR3 is TGTGCCAGCAGCTTGGGCGGGGGTGAACCCTACAATGAGCAGTTCTTC. The encoded protein is CASSLGGGEPYNEQFF.

The chain recombines TRBV7-2 with TRBJ1-4; D uncertain. Trimming removed 4 bases at V and 16 bases at J, with 16 bases between. Looked up from germline, CDR1 is SGHTA and CDR2 is FQGNSA. The CDR3 is 12 residues long. Here the CDR3 reads CASSSTGFIWFF. CDR3 coding DNA: TGTGCCAGCAGCTCGACGGGCTTCATTTGGTTTTTT. Filled out from reference TRBV7-2 and TRBJ1-4, the complete variable domain reads GAGVSQSPSNKVTEKGKDVELRCDPISGHTALYWYRQSLGQGLEFLIYFQGNSAPDKSGLPSDRFSAERTGGSVSTLTIQRTQQEDSAVYLCASSSTGFIWFFGSGTQLSVL.

The chain recombines TRBV11-2 with TRBJ1-1; unclear D gene. V was pared by 1 base and J by 1 base, with 4 bases between. From germline, CDR1 is SGHAT and CDR2 FQNNGV. CDR3 length: 13 amino acids. The CDR3 spells CASSLVGNTEAFF. DNA of the CDR3: TGTGCCAGCAGCTTAGTAGGGAACACTGAAGCTTTCTTT.

The chain joins TRBV5-4 to TRBJ1-1; no clear D. In germline, CDR1 is SGHNT, CDR2 YYREEE (reference sequence). V lost 1 base and J 0 bases, leaving 7 bases between the germline ends. There are 14 residues in the CDR3. The CDR3, as DNA: TGTGCCAGCAGCTTGCGGCAGGTGAACACTGAAGCTTTCTTT. It encodes CASSLRQVNTEAFF.

Concerning this clone: The sample contains more than one DNA sequence encoding this CDR3. The CDR3: CASSGQGYEQYF. The CDR3 coding sequence is TGTGCCAGCAGTGGGCAGGGGTACGAGCAGTACTTC. The gene calls are TRBV2 and TRBJ2-7; TRBD1 is a possible D gene (6 bases). Trimming left V 4 bases short and J 4 bases short, with 8 bases between. The V gene's germline CDR1 is SNHLY and CDR2 FYNNEI. The CDR3 extends over 12 amino acids.

CDR3: CASSPSSGTGNTGELFF. The CDR3 coding sequence is TGTGCCAGCTCACCGTCTTCCGGGACAGGGAACACCGGGGAGCTGTTTTTT. The V call is TRBV18, the J call TRBJ2-2; 8 nucleotides match TRBD1. V shed 3 bases, J shed 1 base, and the junction held 7 bases outside the gene matches. CDR3 length: 17 amino acids. Looked up from germline, CDR1 is KGHSH and CDR2 is LQKENI.

V gene TRBV19 combines with J gene TRBJ1-4, with 9 bases identical to TRBD1. Trimming at V came to 5 bases and at J to 5 bases, leaving 15 bases not matched to a gene. CDR3 length: 18 amino acids. Germline CDR1 is LNHDA and CDR2 is SQIVND (reference sequence). CDR3 DNA: TGTGCCAGTAGTGCCAGGGGACAGGGAGCGAGGAGCAATGAAAAACTGTTTTTT. Its translation is CASSARGQGARSNEKLFF.

The chain couples TRBV28 to TRBJ1-6; D is undetermined. CDR3 length: 12 residues. With 6 bases removed from V and 9 bases from J, the gap between germline ends came to 9 bases. Per the germline V gene, CDR1 is MDHEN and CDR2 is SYDVKM. The CDR3 reads CASRPSFSPLHF. DNA for the CDR3: TGTGCCAGCAGACCTTCATTTTCACCCCTCCACTTT.

The J gene is TRBJ1-5, the V gene TRBV9, with 7 bases identical to TRBD1. CDR1 is SGDLS, CDR2 YYNGEE, per germline. The CDR3 is 15 residues long. Germline trimming cut 2 bases from V and 4 bases from J; bases unmatched to any gene: 6. CDR3 sequence (DNA): TGTGCCAGCAGCGTGGGGGGGGGACAGAATCAGCCCCAGCATTTT. Translating it yields CASSVGGGQNQPQHF.

This chain's CDR3 is CASSLDAGTYQPQHF. DNA of the CDR3: TGTGCCAGCAGCTTGGATGCCGGGACTTATCAGCCCCAGCATTTT. J is TRBJ1-5 and V is TRBV5-4; D is possibly TRBD1 (5 bases). Looked up from germline, CDR1 is SGHNT and CDR2 is YYREEE (reference sequence). The CDR3 has 15 amino acids. Trimming stripped 0 bases from V and 5 bases from J, with 12 bases between.

The chain couples TRBV6-5 to TRBJ1-1; D gene uncertain. Trimming took off 0 bases at V and 0 bases at J, with 8 bases between the two ends. This CDR3 has 15 amino acids. Per the germline V gene, CDR1 is MNHEY and CDR2 is SVGAGI. The CDR3 nucleotides read TGTGCCAGCAGTTACTCCCGGCAGCTGAACACTGAAGCTTTCTTT. Translated: CASSYSRQLNTEAFF.

This clone was seen more than once but under ten times. This rearrangement joins TRBV4-1 to TRBJ1-1; D may be TRBD1 (5 bases). V shed 0 bases and J shed 1 base, with 18 bases lying between them. Germline assignment: CDR1 MGHRA and CDR2 YSYEKL. The CDR3 runs to 18 residues. The CDR3 here is CASSQDSTGQPRNTEAFF. Written as DNA, the CDR3 is TGCGCCAGCAGCCAAGATAGTACCGGACAACCCAGGAACACTGAAGCTTTCTTT.

The rearrangement links TRBV9 to TRBJ1-6; D gene ambiguous. This CDR3 has 15 amino acids. Germline V lookup: CDR1 SGDLS, CDR2 YYNGEE. Trimming cost V 4 bases and J 10 bases, with 18 bases left between them. Here the CDR3 DNA reads TGTGCCAGCAGCCCCCCTGGCGCGGCGGGATCACCCCTCCACTTT. It is translated as CASSPPGAAGSPLHF.

The J gene is TRBJ2-7, the V gene TRBV29-1; D is ambiguous. Trimming removed 4 bases from V and 4 bases from J, with 5 bases in between. Germline CDR1 is SQVTM and CDR2 is ANQGSEA. The CDR3 spans 10 residues. This CDR3 reads CSVGDYEQYF. Written as DNA, the CDR3 is TGCAGCGTTGGGGATTACGAGCAGTACTTC.

The chain uses TRBV19 and TRBJ1-1, with TRBD1 matching 9 bases. The CDR3 is made up of 15 amino acids. The V segment lost 4 bases and the J segment 6 bases; nucleotides outside the gene matches: 9. Germline V gene data show CDR1 as LNHDA and CDR2 as SQIVND (reference sequence). CDR3 protein: CASSTGQGRIAEAFF. The CDR3 bases are TGTGCCAGTAGTACAGGACAGGGGAGGATCGCTGAAGCTTTCTTT.

The rearrangement uses TRBV27 and TRBJ1-1; D unresolved. This CDR3 has 11 residues. The V end was cut by 6 bases, the J end by 6 bases, with 8 bases between. Germline CDR1 reads MNHEY; CDR2 reads SMNVEV (reference sequence). The CDR3 nucleotides are TGTGCCAGCAGGAATCGGGCTGAAGCTTTCTTT. Amino acid sequence: CASRNRAEAFF.

The rearrangement joins TRBV7-2 to TRBJ1-2; 9 bases agree with TRBD1. V lost 5 bases and J lost 4; bases outside the gene matches: 8. Per germline, CDR1 SGHTA and CDR2 FQGNSA. The CDR3 spans 15 residues. DNA of the CDR3: TGTGCCAGCAGCCAGACCGGGACAGGGACCTATGGCTACACCTTC. Translating gives CASSQTGTGTYGYTF. The full variable domain, with the rest looked up from reference TRBV7-2 and TRBJ1-2, is GAGVSQSPSNKVTEKGKDVELRCDPISGHTALYWYRQSLGQGLEFLIYFQGNSAPDKSGLPSDRFSAERTGGSVSTLTIQRTQQEDSAVYLCASSQTGTGTYGYTFGSGTRLTVV.

This clone was counted once. V and J are TRBV12-5 and TRBJ2-1; 7 bases are shared with TRBD2. Per the germline V gene, CDR1 is LGHNT and CDR2 is FRNRAP. With 5 bases clipped from V and 2 bases from J, the junction kept 6 bases outside the gene matches. The CDR3 is 15 amino acids. In DNA, the CDR3 is TGTGCTAGTGGTAACGCCGCGGGAGCCTACAATGAGCAGTTCTTC. Amino acid sequence: CASGNAAGAYNEQFF. The full variable domain, rest sourced from reference TRBV12-5 and TRBJ2-1, is DARVTQTPRHKVTEMGQEVTMRCQPILGHNTVFWYRQTMMQGLELLAYFRNRAPLDDSGMPKDRFSAEMPDATLATLKIQPSEPRDSAVYFCASGNAAGAYNEQFFGPGTRLTVL.

The gene calls are TRBV18 and TRBJ1-5; D is unclear. The V and J ends lost 5 bases and 7 bases respectively, with 15 bases between them. The CDR3 has 14 residues. Looked up from germline, CDR1 is KGHSH and CDR2 is LQKENI. CDR3 in amino acids: CASSENTEGQPQHF. CDR3 nucleotide sequence: TGTGCCAGCTCAGAAAACACGGAGGGCCAGCCCCAGCATTTT.

The rearrangement joins TRBV27 to TRBJ2-7, with 11 bases lining up with TRBD2. This CDR3 comprises 15 residues. Germline trimming cut 6 bases from V and 3 bases from J; bases unmatched to any gene: 7. From germline, CDR1 is MNHEY and CDR2 SMNVEV (reference sequence). The CDR3 is CASRLTSGGGYEQYF. The CDR3 coding sequence is TGTGCCAGCAGGCTCACTAGCGGGGGAGGCTACGAGCAGTACTTC.

This chain uses TRBV7-2 with TRBJ2-2; D tentatively reads TRBD1 or TRBD2 (5 bases each). The CDR3 totals 15 residues. Germline V lookup: CDR1 SGHTA, CDR2 FQGNSA. Trimming left V 4 bases short and J 5 bases short, with 14 bases between. The CDR3 nucleotides are TGTGCCAGCAGCTCCGGGGCGTTTGGGACCGGGGAGCTGTTTTTT. This gives the protein CASSSGAFGTGELFF.

This chain connects TRBV6-5 to TRBJ2-7; a possible D gene is TRBD1 (5 bases). The CDR3 is 14 amino acids. CDR1 MNHEY and CDR2 SVGAGI come from the germline V gene. Trimming left V 2 bases short and J 4 bases short, with 12 bases between. The CDR3 sequence: CASSYGRAAYEQYF. CDR3 bases: TGTGCCAGCAGTTACGGCAGGGCGGCATACGAGCAGTACTTC.

The chain employs TRBV5-1 and TRBJ2-7, with 9 bases that match TRBD1. This CDR3 comprises 16 residues. V shed 0 bases and J 4 bases; nucleotides not matched to a gene: 8. Germline V lookup: CDR1 SGHRS, CDR2 YFSETQ. For the CDR3, the DNA is TGCGCCAGCAGCTTGGTCGGGACAGGGAGGTCATACGAGCAGTACTTC. This sequence encodes CASSLVGTGRSYEQYF.

The chain couples TRBV6-5 to TRBJ1-5; TRBD1 is a possible D gene (5 bases). Between the trimmed V and J ends, which lost 6 bases and 4 bases, there was a span of 10 bases. Germline CDR1 reads MNHEY; CDR2 reads SVGAGI. The CDR3 length is 13 residues. CDR3 DNA: TGTGCCAGCAGCATACAGGTTAATCAGCCCCAGCATTTT. This translates into CASSIQVNQPQHF.

The chain combines TRBV18 with TRBJ1-1; no clear D gene. V lost 5 bases and J 2 bases, leaving 6 bases between the germline ends. This CDR3 has 12 residues. The V gene's germline CDR1 is KGHSH and CDR2 LQKENI. The CDR3 DNA reads as TGTGCCAGCTCAACTTCTAACACTGAAGCTTTCTTT. This codes for CASSTSNTEAFF.

V usage is TRBV6-5 and J usage is TRBJ2-2; D may be TRBD1 (6 bases). Trimming stripped 6 bases from V and 6 bases from J, with 11 bases between. The CDR3 totals 13 residues. Germline V CDR1 and CDR2: MNHEY, SVGAGI. The CDR3 here is CASRKGGAGELFF. CDR3 DNA sequence: TGTGCCAGCAGGAAAGGGGGTGCCGGGGAGCTGTTTTTT.